Sequencing of this TCR beta chain was carried out in a study of patients and donors after allogeneic stem cell transplantation. This CDR3 is built from 11 residues. From germline, CDR1 is MNHEY and CDR2 SVGAGI. V lost 7 bases to trimming and J lost 4 bases, with 7 bases between them. This clonotype was observed a few times. MiXCR, run by TCRdb on the RT-PCR reads, gives a single entry per CDR3 protein. The profile shows 400,000 to 500,000 distinct CDR3 sequences, 16% of them singletons. The chain is built from TRBV6-5 and TRBJ2-5, with unresolved D. The sequenced sample consisted of blood, either unsorted or a sorted T cell fraction (not recorded which). This sequence originates from a human donor who was either an allogeneic HSCT recipient or a stem cell or donor lymphocyte infusion donor (not recorded which). It is not recorded whose cells these are; they may come from a transplant donor. CDR3 amino acids: CASIRGETQYF. For the CDR3, the DNA is TGTGCCAGCATACGAGGAGAGACCCAGTACTTC.